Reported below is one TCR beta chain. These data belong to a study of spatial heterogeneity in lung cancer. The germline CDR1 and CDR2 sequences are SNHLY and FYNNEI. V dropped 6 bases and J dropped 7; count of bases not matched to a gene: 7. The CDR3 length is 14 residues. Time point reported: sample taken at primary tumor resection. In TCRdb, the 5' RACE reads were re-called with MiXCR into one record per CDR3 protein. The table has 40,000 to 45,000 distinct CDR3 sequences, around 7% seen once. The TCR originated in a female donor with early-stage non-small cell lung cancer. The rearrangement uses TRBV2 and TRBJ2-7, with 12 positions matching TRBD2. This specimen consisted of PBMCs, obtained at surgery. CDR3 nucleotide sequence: TGTGCCAGCAGAACTAGCGGGAGGAGAAGGGAGCAGTACTTC. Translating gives CASRTSGRRREQYF.